The sample holds a few counts of the clone carrying this T cell receptor (beta chain). Antigen unknown. Here immunoSEQ multiplex PCR was the method, and the copy in TCRdb shows in-frame clones only, minus some. This sample has about 86,000 clones; more than 75% occur once, and the top ten carry 20% to 25%. These data belong to a study of T cell responses to AZD1222 COVID-19 vaccine. Findings and limits, study-wide: White British ancestry dominated among donors, who included more females, and clonal diversity was possibly underestimated.

This CDR3 is built from 11 residues. Germline V CDR1 and CDR2: DFQATT, SNEGSKA (reference sequence). The V end was cut by 3 bases, the J end by 7 bases, with 10 bases between. The chain employs TRBV20-1 and TRBJ2-7; D is undetermined. Sequencing was performed on peripheral blood, taken on day 0 of AZD1222 vaccination. This TCR derives from an adult in good health. CDR3 protein: CSASLVREQYF. DNA of the CDR3: TGCAGTGCTAGTTTGGTTAGAGAGCAGTACTTC.